Each of the 13 T cell receptor beta chains below was sequenced from the same sample in a study of T cell responses to AZD1222 COVID-19 vaccine (TCRdb year 2021). Explained via the paper, the time point label denotes: baseline before first vaccination. Libraries were built with the immunoSEQ multiplex PCR assay. TCRdb obtained this table from immuneACCESS and retained in-frame rearrangements with V and J assigned. These tables miss some clones; where compared with another copy, unresolved V genes account for less than half of the shortfall, and the remainder is unexplained. A total of around 99,000 clones appear in this sample, approximately 86% of them only once. The top ten clonotypes cover around 4.4% of the sample. The sample in question was peripheral blood, obtained on day 0 of AZD1222 vaccination. These receptors originate from an adult in good health.

This clone was observed once. This rearrangement joins TRBV28 to TRBJ1-4, with a tentative D call TRBD1 (5 bases). The CDR3 totals 15 residues. The germline gives CDR1 MDHEN, CDR2 SYDVKM. Trimming removed 5 bases from V and 5 bases from J, with 15 bases in between. CDR3 nucleotides: TGTGCCAGCAGTCCCCACGAGGAGGGGAATGAAAAACTGTTTTTT. Translating gives CASSPHEEGNEKLFF.

This clone occurred once. CDR3 DNA: TGCGCCAGCAGCCAAGATTTGGGGGTAAGATCAGCCACTGAAGCTTTCTTT. It yields the protein CASSQDLGVRSATEAFF. J is TRBJ1-1 and V is TRBV4-3; a weak D match, TRBD1 (5 bases). Trimming left V 0 bases short and J 4 bases short, with 18 bases between. Germline V CDR1 and CDR2: LGHNA, YSLEER. The CDR3 sequence is 17 residues long.

The chain employs TRBV7-9 and TRBJ2-7; perhaps TRBD1 as D (5 bases). Trimming took off 1 base at V and 0 bases at J, with 7 bases between the two ends. There are 14 residues in the CDR3. Germline CDR1 reads SEHNR; CDR2 reads FQNEAQ (reference sequence). Here the CDR3 reads CASSLEGNSYEQYF. The CDR3 DNA reads as TGTGCCAGCAGCTTAGAGGGGAACTCCTACGAGCAGTACTTC.

V is TRBV18 and J is TRBJ2-1, with 9 nucleotides matching TRBD2. The CDR3 totals 13 residues. Per the germline V gene, CDR1 is KGHSH and CDR2 is LQKENI. The J segment lost 7 bases and the V segment lost 6 bases, leaving 4 bases of the junction unmatched. The CDR3 sequence is CASSSGLANEQFF. In DNA form, the CDR3 reads TGTGCCAGCTCTTCGGGACTAGCAAATGAGCAGTTCTTC.

This chain uses TRBV5-6 with TRBJ2-7; D ambiguous. V lost 2 bases and J 1 base, leaving 10 bases between the germline ends. In germline, CDR1 is SGHDT, CDR2 YYEEEE. This CDR3 is built from 14 residues. The CDR3 region is CASSFRSRSYEQYF. The CDR3 coding sequence is TGTGCCAGCAGCTTTCGGTCGCGATCCTACGAGCAGTACTTC.

The V call is TRBV18, the J call TRBJ2-6; TRBD1 agrees at 10 bases. This CDR3 has 17 amino acids. V lost 2 bases and J lost 6; bases outside the gene matches: 7. Germline V gives CDR1 KGHSH, CDR2 LQKENI. The CDR3 here is CASSPRGTGAEANVLTF. CDR3 DNA: TGTGCCAGCTCACCAAGAGGGACAGGGGCCGAGGCCAACGTCCTGACTTTC.

This clone was seen once. The chain combines TRBV11-2 with TRBJ2-1; 10 bases are shared with TRBD2. The length of the CDR3 is 15 residues. V was clipped by 5 bases and J by 4 bases; unmatched bases: 5. Looked up from germline, CDR1 is SGHAT and CDR2 is FQNNGV. CDR3 coding DNA: TGTGCCAGCAGCCCACTAGCGGGACAATACAATGAGCAGTTCTTC. Residues: CASSPLAGQYNEQFF.

V and J are TRBV6-2 or TRBV6-3 and TRBJ1-5; weak D call: TRBD1 (5 bases). CDR3 length: 14 residues. Germline values: CDR1 MNHEY, CDR2 SVGEGT. V was shortened by 7 bases and J by 4 bases, with 14 bases between the two germline ends. The CDR3 region has the DNA TGTGCCAGCACCCCGGGGGGGGAAAATCAGCCCCAGCATTTT. Amino acids: CASTPGGENQPQHF.

The rearrangement links TRBV5-5 to TRBJ2-7; TRBD1 matches at 12 bases. Trimming at V came to 5 bases and at J to 5 bases, leaving 5 bases not matched to a gene. The CDR3 runs 14 residues. Germline lookup yields CDR1 SGHKS and CDR2 YYEKEE (reference sequence). Here the CDR3 reads CASSRGTGGDEQYF. The DNA for the CDR3 is TGTGCCAGCAGTCGGGGGACAGGGGGCGACGAGCAGTACTTC. The whole variable domain, filled in from reference TRBV5-5 and TRBJ2-7, reads DAGVTQSPTHLIKTRGQQVTLRCSPISGHKSVSWYQQVLGQGPQFIFQYYEKEERGRGNFPDRFSARQFPNYSSELNVNALLLGDSALYLCASSRGTGGDEQYFGPGTRLTVT.

The chain recombines TRBV18 with TRBJ2-1; the D is unclear. The ends were cut back, 1 base at V and 5 bases at J, with 12 bases in the middle. This CDR3 spans 15 amino acids. Germline-derived CDR1 and CDR2 are KGHSH and LQKENI. CDR3 sequence: CASSPQEGAHNEQFF. Here the CDR3 DNA reads TGTGCCAGCTCACCACAGGAAGGAGCCCACAATGAGCAGTTCTTC. The full variable domain, its missing parts supplied by reference TRBV18 and TRBJ2-1, is NAGVMQNPRHLVRRRGQEARLRCSPMKGHSHVYWYRQLPEEGLKFMVYLQKENIIDESGMPKERFSAEFPKEGPSILRIQQVVRGDSAAYFCASSPQEGAHNEQFFGPGTRLTVL.

The chain couples TRBV13 to TRBJ1-5, with 8 bases identical to TRBD1. The CDR3 length is 16 residues. V dropped 6 bases and J dropped 1; count of bases not matched to a gene: 8. Per germline, CDR1 PRHDT and CDR2 FYEKMQ (reference sequence). CDR3 DNA sequence: TGTGCCAGCAGTTATCAGGGGGCACAAAGCAATCAGCCCCAGCATTTT. Its protein product is CASSYQGAQSNQPQHF.

This clone has a single count. The chain uses TRBV15 and TRBJ1-4; no definite D call. This CDR3 contains 15 residues. Germline CDR1 and CDR2: LNHNV and YYDKDF (reference sequence). Deletions cut 1 base from V and 7 bases from J, with 13 bases between. CDR3 sequence: CATSRGRRPGEKLFF. DNA of the CDR3: TGTGCCACCAGCAGAGGACGGCGGCCAGGTGAAAAACTGTTTTTT.

With respect to this clone: Distinct nucleotide sequences in the sample also encode this CDR3. V is TRBV18 and J is TRBJ1-3; no clear D gene. The CDR3 is 15 amino acids. The germline V gene encodes CDR1 KGHSH and CDR2 LQKENI. V was pared by 3 bases and J by 0 bases, with 9 bases between. The CDR3 region has the DNA TGTGCCAGCTCACCTACAGATGACTCTGGAAACACCATATATTTT. Protein: CASSPTDDSGNTIYF.